Below, one T cell receptor (beta chain) is given with its context. Its antigen is unknown. With 3 bases removed from V and 6 bases from J, the gap between germline ends came to 9 bases. The V gene's germline CDR1 is SNHLY and CDR2 FYNNEI. The CDR3 has 13 residues. After constant-region reverse-primer amplification, full-length variable regions underwent semi-nested PCR with Nested Universal Primer A. Via MiXCR, TCRdb re-called the 5' RACE reads, giving one row per CDR3 protein. This table holds about 55,000 distinct CDR3 sequences, roughly 20% found once. General study points: In terms of TCR gene usage, tumor memory CD4+ T cells clustered together with blood and lymph node memory CD4+ cells, as well as with lymph node naive CD4+ cells.

The sorted Tregs were CD4+CD25+CD127-/low cells. The source is a female donor with breast cancer. The sequenced material came from tumor-infiltrating Tregs sorted from the breast tumor. This rearrangement joins TRBV2 to TRBJ2-1; maybe TRBD1 (6 bases). CDR3: CASSDTGSNEQFF. The CDR3, as DNA: TGTGCCAGCAGTGACACAGGGAGCAATGAGCAGTTCTTC.